This paragraph reports one T cell receptor (beta chain). Its antigen is still unknown. Nothing much larger sits one base from this clone, and base qualities are not available. The sample is drawn from a study of blood T cell repertoires in COVID-19 (TCRdb year 2020). At the level of the whole study: The collaborator samples originated in the United States, Italy and Spain and spanned the acute and convalescent phases of COVID-19. The material from the prospective study consisted of cDNA or gDNA derived from T cells, B-cell-depleted T cells, or PBMCs. Subjects who had been exposed to COVID-19, were actively infected with it, or had recovered from it provided the deeply sampled blood TCRbeta repertoires that made up the dataset. The repertoires were released in a freely available public database intended as a resource for research on the immune response to SARS-CoV-2. The samples were drawn from two sources: the first 160 participants of the ongoing ImmuneRACE study, and over 1,000 subjects contributed by 6 global collaborators. A de-identified subject ID, COVID-19 status, age in years and sex were almost always included in the sample metadata. HLA class I and class II types, where available, came from metadata supplied by the sample provider rather than from assay-based typing.

General findings and caveats noted by the study authors: The amount of clinical and demographic metadata varied by source and participant and was provided uncurated.

Another Seattle source contributed samples from volunteer blood donors who had recovered from COVID-19. Whole blood was collected in K2EDTA tubes by collaborating institutions according to the institutions' own protocols. Collaborator samples were shipped for TCRbeta analysis as frozen whole blood, isolated PBMCs, or DNA extracted from either sample type. Looking up the germline V gene (reference sequence) yields CDR1 MNHEY and CDR2 SMNVEV. The CDR3 spans 15 residues, from the cysteine through the phenylalanine. Here the CDR3 DNA is all that survives: 45 bases in frame from base 1. From V the trimming removes 4 bases and from J it removes 7 bases, while the gene matches leave 5 bases of the junction unaccounted for. TCRbeta CDR3 regions were amplified from genomic DNA by means of the immunoSEQ Assay, a bias-controlled multiplex PCR. The original pipeline was this. Within the assay, amplification of reference gene primers was used to estimate how many nucleated cells each sample contained. Sequence reads were collapsed and filtered to measure the absolute abundance of every unique TCRbeta CDR3 rearrangement. For each sample, productive Simpson clonality was calculated by taking the square root of Simpson's diversity index across productive rearrangements. TCRdb carries this immuneACCESS record with in-frame sequences only. Its versions omit some clonotypes, under half of them owing to an unresolved V gene in the studies checked, with the rest unexplained. Clonal size and the V and J genes are those of that table, whereas D and trimming came from the DNA. This sample holds some 180,000 clones; 88% were observed only once. 2% to 2.5% of the sample lies in the top ten.

Specimen: peripheral blood. The sequence was obtained from a man aged 45-65 years who had recovered from COVID-19. The chain joins TRBV27 to TRBJ1-6, and TRBD1 aligns with 9 junction nucleotides. The CDR3 amino acid sequence is: CASSSLGTGNSPLHF. The nucleotide sequence reads TGTGCCAGCAGTTCCCTCGGGACAGGGAATTCACCCCTCCACTTT.